This T cell receptor beta chain was observed in a study of blood T cell repertoires in COVID-19. Germline CDR1 MDHEN, CDR2 SYDVKM. V lost 7 bases and J lost 3; bases outside the gene matches: 6. The CDR3 consists of 15 residues. This clone was seen just once. Profiled with immunoSEQ multiplex PCR; TCRdb holds only in-frame clones, not every one. Of about 210,000 clones in the sample, around nine tenths are singletons; the top ten hold 0.55% to 0.75%. The receptor was derived from a middle-aged man with acute or convalescent COVID-19. This chain uses TRBV28 with TRBJ2-1; 10 bases agree with TRBD2. Input material: peripheral blood. CDR3 sequence reads: CASTNGLAVYNEQFF. The DNA of the CDR3 is TGTGCCAGCACCAATGGACTAGCGGTCTACAATGAGCAGTTCTTC.